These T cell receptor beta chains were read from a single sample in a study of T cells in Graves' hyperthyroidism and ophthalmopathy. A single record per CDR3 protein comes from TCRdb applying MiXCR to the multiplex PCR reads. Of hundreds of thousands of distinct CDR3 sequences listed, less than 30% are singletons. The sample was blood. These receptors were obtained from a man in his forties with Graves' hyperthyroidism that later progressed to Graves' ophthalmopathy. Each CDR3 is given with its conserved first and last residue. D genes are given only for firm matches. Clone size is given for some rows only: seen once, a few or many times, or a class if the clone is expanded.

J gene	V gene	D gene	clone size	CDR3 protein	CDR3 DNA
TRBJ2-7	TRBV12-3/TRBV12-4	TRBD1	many	CASSFDRDRGREYF	TGTGCCAGCAGTTTTGATAGGGACAGGGGAAGAGAGTACTTC
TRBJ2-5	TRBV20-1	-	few	CSAREVPRSEETQYF	TGCAGTGCTAGAGAAGTGCCCAGGTCCGAAGAGACCCAGTACTTC
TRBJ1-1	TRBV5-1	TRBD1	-	CASSLEDRLTFF	TGCGCCAGCAGCCTAGAGGACAGGTTAACTTTCTTT
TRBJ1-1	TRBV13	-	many	CASSPNSGEAFF	TGTGCCAGCAGTCCGAATTCGGGTGAAGCTTTCTTT
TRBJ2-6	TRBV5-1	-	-	CASSLRTVSGANVLTF	TGCGCCAGCAGCCTCCGGACAGTCTCTGGGGCCAACGTCCTGACTTTC
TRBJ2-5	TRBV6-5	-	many	CASSYSQTEETQYF	TGTGCCAGCAGTTACTCGCAGACTGAGGAGACCCAGTACTTC
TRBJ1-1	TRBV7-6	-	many	CASSLLGAWGNTEAFF	TGTGCCAGCAGCTTGCTTGGGGCGTGGGGGAACACTGAAGCTTTCTTT
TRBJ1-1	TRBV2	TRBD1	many	CASSERGTGLESFF	TGTGCCAGCAGTGAAAGAGGGACAGGGTTAGAATCTTTCTTT
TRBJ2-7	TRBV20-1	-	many	CSARRPSSYEQYF	TGCAGTGCTAGGCGACCCAGCTCCTACGAGCAGTACTTC
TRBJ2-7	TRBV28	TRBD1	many	CASSTGQGFAYEQYF	TGTGCCAGCAGTACCGGACAGGGTTTTGCCTACGAGCAGTACTTC
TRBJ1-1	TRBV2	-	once	CASKEGLEAFF	TGTGCCAGCAAGGAGGGGCTTGAAGCTTTCTTT
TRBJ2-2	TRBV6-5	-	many	CASSSLVTGELFF	TGTGCCAGCAGTTCACTAGTCACCGGGGAGCTGTTTTTT
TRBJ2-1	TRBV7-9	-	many	CASSLLRDGNHEQFF	TGTGCCAGCAGCTTATTGCGGGACGGTAACCATGAGCAGTTCTTC
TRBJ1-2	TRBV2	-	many	CASSDRVYGYTF	TGTGCCAGCAGTGACAGGGTTTATGGCTACACCTTC
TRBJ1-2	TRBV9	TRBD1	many	CASSAGQDRYGYTF	TGTGCCAGCAGCGCGGGACAGGACCGCTATGGCTACACCTTC
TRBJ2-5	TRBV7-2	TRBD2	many	CATSPGGGWETQYF	TGTGCCACCAGCCCGGGCGGGGGGTGGGAGACCCAGTACTTC
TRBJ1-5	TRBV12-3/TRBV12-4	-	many	CASSTTGNSNQPQHF	TGTGCCAGCAGTACGACAGGAAATAGCAATCAGCCCCAGCATTTT
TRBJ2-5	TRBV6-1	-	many	CASSEEGWRTGTQYF	TGTGCCAGCAGTGAAGAGGGATGGAGGACCGGGACCCAGTACTTC
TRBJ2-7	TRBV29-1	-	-	CSVEELGYEQYF	TGCAGCGTTGAAGAACTAGGCTACGAGCAGTACTTC
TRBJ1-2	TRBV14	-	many	CASSQQGRDGYTF	TGTGCCAGCAGCCAACAAGGAAGAGATGGCTACACCTTC
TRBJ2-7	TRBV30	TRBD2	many	CAWSVDKGLAGRLREQYF	TGTGCCTGGAGTGTCGACAAGGGACTAGCGGGACGATTGCGCGAGCAGTACTTC
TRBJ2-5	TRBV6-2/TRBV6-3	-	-	CASSYSMEASWTETQYF	TGTGCCAGCAGTTACTCGATGGAGGCTAGCTGGACTGAGACCCAGTACTTC
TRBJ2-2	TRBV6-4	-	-	CASSDSGGAGELFF	TGTGCCAGCAGTGACTCTGGGGGCGCCGGGGAGCTGTTTTTT
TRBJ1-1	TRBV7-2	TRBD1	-	CASSLAGTGDTEAFF	TGTGCCAGCAGCTTAGCGGGAACAGGGGACACTGAAGCTTTCTTT
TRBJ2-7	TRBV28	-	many	CASSPGGRAGVEQYF	TGTGCCAGCAGTCCAGGAGGCCGGGCCGGGGTCGAGCAGTACTTC
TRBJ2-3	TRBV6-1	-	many	CASSEHTDTQYF	TGTGCCAGCAGTGAACACACAGATACGCAGTATTTT
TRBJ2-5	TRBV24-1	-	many	CATGLRTSYQETQYF	TGTGCCACCGGCCTTCGGACATCGTACCAAGAGACCCAGTACTTC